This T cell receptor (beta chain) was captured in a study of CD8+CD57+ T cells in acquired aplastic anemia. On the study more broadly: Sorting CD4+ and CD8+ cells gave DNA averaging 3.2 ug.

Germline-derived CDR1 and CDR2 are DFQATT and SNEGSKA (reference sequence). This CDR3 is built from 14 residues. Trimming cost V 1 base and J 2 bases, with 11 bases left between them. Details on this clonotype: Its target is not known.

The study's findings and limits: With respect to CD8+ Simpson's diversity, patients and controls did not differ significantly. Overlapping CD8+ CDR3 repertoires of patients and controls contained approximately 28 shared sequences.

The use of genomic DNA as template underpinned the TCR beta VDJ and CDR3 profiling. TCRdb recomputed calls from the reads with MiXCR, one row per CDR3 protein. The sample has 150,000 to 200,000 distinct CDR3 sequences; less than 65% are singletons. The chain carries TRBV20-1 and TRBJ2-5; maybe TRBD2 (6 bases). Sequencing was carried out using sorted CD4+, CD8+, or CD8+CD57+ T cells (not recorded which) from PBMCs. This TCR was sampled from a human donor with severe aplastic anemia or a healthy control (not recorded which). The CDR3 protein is CSARGTNEQETQYF. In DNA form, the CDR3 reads TGCAGTGCTAGAGGGACTAACGAGCAAGAGACCCAGTACTTC.